The next 8 T cell receptor beta chains were all read from a single sample in a study of CD8+ T cells in alopecia areata. RNA, once extracted, was reverse transcribed into cDNA for use as the sequencing template. Measured with immunoSEQ multiplex PCR; TCRdb has only the in-frame clones, and not every one. Observed are 290,000 or so clones, no singletons, with the top ten taking approximately 1.2%. Using CD4, CD8alpha, NKG2D, NKG2ACE and other markers, pooled cutaneous lymph node cells were sorted. Sequenced sample: CD4+ T cells sorted from a lymph node. Receptors were obtained from a C3H/HeJ mouse with alopecia areata. For this mouse line, the MHC haplotype is H2-k.

A remark on this clone: Genes here carry mouse names. The read is 4 residues too short to cover the CDR3 end, so that end is filled in from the germline J gene. The chain joins TRBV13-3 to TRBJ2-2; unclear D gene. The CDR3 covers 13 residues. V shed 7 bases and J shed 2 bases, with 9 bases lying between them. Per the germline V gene, CDR1 is NNHDY and CDR2 is SYVADS. The sequenced CDR3 bases are TGTGCCAGCGAGGTAGGGAACACCGGG. It codes for CASEVGNTG. The entire CDR3 protein reads CASEVGNTGQLYF. The whole variable domain, remainder taken from reference TRBV13-3 and TRBJ2-2, is EAAVTQSPRSKVAVTGGKVTLSCHQTNNHDYMYWYRQDTGHGLRLIHYSYVADSTEKGDIPDGYKASRPSQENFSLILELASLSQTAVYFCASEVGNTGQLYFGEGSKLTVL.

On this clone: Genes here carry mouse names. The read terminates 4 residues ahead of where the CDR3 ends, so the germline J gene completes it. V usage is TRBV5 and J usage is TRBJ2-1; 14 nucleotides agree with TRBD2. Unmatched junction bases numbered 4, after V lost 2 bases and J lost 1 base. Germline V gene lookup returns CDR1 LGHNA and CDR2 YNLKQL (reference sequence). The CDR3 totals 18 residues. CDR3 protein: CASSQTGTGGANYAEQFF. CDR3 DNA, as far as it was read: TGTGCCAGCAGCCAAACCGGGACTGGGGGGGCGAACTATGCT.

The table lists this clone with many counts. Gene names are the mouse ones. The read ends 4 residues shy of where the CDR3 ends; the end is completed using the germline J gene. Other DNA sequences in this specimen translate into the identical CDR3. This sequence joins TRBV13-1 and TRBJ1-2; no clear D. Trimming took 0 bases from V and 0 from J, leaving 6 bases between them. This CDR3 region has 14 residues. The germline CDR1 and CDR2 sequences are NSHNY and SYGAGN. The CDR3 DNA, read in part, is TGTGCCAGCAGTGATGCTACAACAAACTCC. It specifies CASSDATTNS. The complete CDR3 sequence is CASSDATTNSDYTF.

Points on this clone: Gene labels here are mouse ones. Read data end 4 residues before the CDR3 end; the end is taken from the germline J gene. The chain carries TRBV19 and TRBJ1-2; D is uncertain. Germline CDR1 reads FNHDT; CDR2 reads SITEND (reference sequence). V was cut by 1 base and J by 3 bases, with 7 bases left in between. The CDR3 runs to 13 residues. This chain's CDR3 is CASSIIGDSDYTF. The sequenced CDR3 bases are TGTGCCAGCAGTATAATTGGGGACTCC.

Comments on this clone: The gene names given are mouse names. Read sequence stops 4 residues before the CDR3 end, and the germline J gene provides the missing end. This rearrangement joins TRBV19 to TRBJ2-2, with D maybe TRBD1 (7 bases). The V and J ends lost 4 bases and 1 base respectively, with 11 bases between them. The CDR3 runs to 15 residues. The germline V gene has CDR1 FNHDT and CDR2 SITEND (reference sequence). CDR3 protein: CASSLRGENTGQLYF. The CDR3 DNA, read in part, is TGTGCCAGCAGTCTCAGGGGGGAAAACACCGGG.

Concerning this clone itself: Gene labels here are mouse ones. CDR3 DNA, as far as it was read: TGTGCTAGCAGTAGAGTAGGAGACTGGGGGGGCGAGAACCAAGAC. Amino acids: CASSRVGDWGGENQD. In full, the CDR3 is CASSRVGDWGGENQDTQYF. This chain connects TRBV17 to TRBJ2-5; TRBD2 matches at 12 bases. The read stops 4 residues short of the end of the CDR3; the missing end is completed from the germline J gene. The germline gives CDR1 MNHDT, CDR2 YYDKIL. V was clipped by 1 base and J by 0 bases; unmatched bases: 8. This CDR3 spans 19 amino acids.

On this clone itself: The genes and germline here are from mouse. The read is 4 residues too short to cover the CDR3 end, so that end is filled in from the germline J gene. The same CDR3 arises from other DNA sequences in this sample as well. This chain connects TRBV1 to TRBJ1-1, with TRBD1 matching over 9 bases. V was clipped by 1 base and J by 4 bases; unmatched bases: 1. The CDR3 consists of 14 residues. The germline V gene encodes CDR1 NSQYPW and CDR2 LRSPGD (reference sequence). CDR3 loop: CTCSAGQGGTEVFF. The covered CDR3 bases are TGCACCTGCAGTGCAGGACAGGGGGGCACA.

Turning to this clone: Each gene name is a mouse one. Read coverage stops 4 residues before the CDR3 terminus; the germline J gene supplies the remainder. The chain carries TRBV2 and TRBJ1-2; TRBD1 is a possible D gene (5 bases). The CDR3 spans 13 residues. From germline, CDR1 is LGHNA and CDR2 YSYQKL. V was trimmed by 4 bases and J by 3 bases, leaving 9 bases between them. CDR3 DNA, as far as it was read: TGTGCCAGCAGCCCTGGGGGGGACTCC. Its protein is CASSPGGDS. The CDR3 reads in full as CASSPGGDSDYTF.